This TCR beta chain was recorded in a study of T-cell memory formation after mild COVID-19. Study context: There were largely donor-specific TCR clusters.

TCRdb re-analysed the 5' RACE reads in MiXCR, keeping a single row per CDR3 protein. Here the sample spans 120,000 to 150,000 distinct CDR3 sequences, 6% to 6.5% being singletons. Overall study results and limits: Nothing showed for sure that second-wave clones peaking on day 37 were SARS-CoV-2 specific. That cross-reactive memory joined was suggested by some responding clones appearing in pre-infection memory. Clones contracting day 15 to 85 were balanced CD4/CD8; later expanders leaned CD4+.

This clonotype was counted between two and nine times. Its antigen is still unknown. V was shortened by 0 bases and J by 2 bases, with 18 bases between the two germline ends. The CDR3 is made up of 18 amino acids. Germline lookup yields CDR1 SGHTA and CDR2 FQGTGA. The chain recombines TRBV7-3 with TRBJ2-3; D may be TRBD2 (8 bases). This TCR was recovered from an adult woman who had mild COVID-19 (a few samples of this study predate the infection). Cell type and time point are not known. The sample comprised PBMCs or a T cell subset sorted from them (not recorded which). The CDR3 sequence: CASSLTRGLAGATDTQYF. The CDR3 nucleotides read TGTGCCAGCAGCTTAACGAGGGGGCTAGCGGGCGCCACAGATACGCAGTATTTT. Full variable domain (remainder filled in from reference TRBV7-3 and TRBJ2-3): GAGVSQTPSNKVTEKGKYVELRCDPISGHTALYWYRQSLGQGPEFLIYFQGTGAADDSGLPNDRFFAVRPEGSVSTLKIQRTERGDSAVYLCASSLTRGLAGATDTQYFGPGTRLTVL.